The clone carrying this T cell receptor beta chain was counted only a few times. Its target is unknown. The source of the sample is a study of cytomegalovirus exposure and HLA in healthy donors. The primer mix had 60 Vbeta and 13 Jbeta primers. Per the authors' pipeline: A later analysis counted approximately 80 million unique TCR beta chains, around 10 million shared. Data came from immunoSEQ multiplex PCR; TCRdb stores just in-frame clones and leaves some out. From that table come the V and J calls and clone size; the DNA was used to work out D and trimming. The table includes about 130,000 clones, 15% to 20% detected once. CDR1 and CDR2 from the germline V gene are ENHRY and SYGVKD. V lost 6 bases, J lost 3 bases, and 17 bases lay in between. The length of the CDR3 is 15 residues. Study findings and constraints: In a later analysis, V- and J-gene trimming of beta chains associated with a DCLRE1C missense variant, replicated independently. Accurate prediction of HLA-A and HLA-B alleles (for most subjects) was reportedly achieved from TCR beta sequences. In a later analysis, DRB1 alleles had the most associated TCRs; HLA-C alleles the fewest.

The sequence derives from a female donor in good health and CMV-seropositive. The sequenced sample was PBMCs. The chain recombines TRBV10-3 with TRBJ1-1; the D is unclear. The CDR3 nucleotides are TGTGCCATCAGAGTTGGCAACCTCGGGGACACTGAAGCTTTCTTT. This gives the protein CAIRVGNLGDTEAFF.